The T cell receptor (beta chain) described here comes from a study of chemoradiotherapy in HPV16-positive cancers. Overall study: Functional T-cell assays on a couple of HPV16-positive patients' cells defined candidate HPV-specific clones and common TCR motifs. Findings and limits, study-wide: For HPV16-positive patients, expanding HPV-responsive T cells associated with longer recurrence-free survival.

CDR1 LNHDA and CDR2 SQIVND come from the germline V gene (reference sequence). V was pared by 6 bases and J by 8 bases, with 9 bases of the junction left unmatched. The CDR3 runs to 13 residues. In regard to this clone: Antigen: not known.

Assay: immunoSEQ multiplex PCR; the TCRdb copy retains only in-frame clones and omits some. The sample has some 5,100 clones, approximately 90% seen once. Over chemoradiotherapy, repertoires were sampled more than once. The sequence derives from a human donor with HPV-associated anogenital cancer. Sequencing was performed on tumor tissue, taken from a patient who underwent chemoradiotherapy. The gene calls are TRBV19 and TRBJ1-1; 7 bases are shared with TRBD1. This CDR3 is CASRPPGDREAFF. For the CDR3, the DNA is TGTGCCAGTAGACCTCCCGGGGACAGAGAAGCTTTCTTT.